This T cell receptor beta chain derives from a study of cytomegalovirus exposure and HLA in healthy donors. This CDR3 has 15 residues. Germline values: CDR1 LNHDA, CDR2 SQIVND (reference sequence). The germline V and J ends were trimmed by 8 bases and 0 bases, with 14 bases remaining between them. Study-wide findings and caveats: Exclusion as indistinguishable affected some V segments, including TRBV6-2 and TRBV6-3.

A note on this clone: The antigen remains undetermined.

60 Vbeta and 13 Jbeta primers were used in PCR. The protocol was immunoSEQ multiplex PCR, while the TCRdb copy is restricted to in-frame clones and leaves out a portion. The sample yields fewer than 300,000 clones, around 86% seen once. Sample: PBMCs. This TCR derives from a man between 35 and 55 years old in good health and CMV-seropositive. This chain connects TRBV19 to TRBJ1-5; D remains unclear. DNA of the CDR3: TGTGCCAGTGGGAGAGGACGGGATAGCAATCAGCCCCAGCATTTT. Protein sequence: CASGRGRDSNQPQHF.